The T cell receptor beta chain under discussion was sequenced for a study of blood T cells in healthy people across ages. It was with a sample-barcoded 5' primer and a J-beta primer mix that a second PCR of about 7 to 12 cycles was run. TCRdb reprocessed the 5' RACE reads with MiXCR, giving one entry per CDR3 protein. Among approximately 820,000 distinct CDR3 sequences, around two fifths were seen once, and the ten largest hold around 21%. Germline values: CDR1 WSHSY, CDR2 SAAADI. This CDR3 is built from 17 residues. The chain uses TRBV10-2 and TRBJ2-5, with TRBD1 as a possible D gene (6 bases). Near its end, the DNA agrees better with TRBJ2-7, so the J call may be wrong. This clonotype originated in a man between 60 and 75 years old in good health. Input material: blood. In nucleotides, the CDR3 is TGCGCCAGCAGTGAGTCGGCCCCGGGCAGGGGTATGAACGAGCAGTACTTC. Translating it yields CASSESAPGRGMNEQYF.